The 28 T cell receptor beta chains below were found in one sample sequenced in a study of T cell repertoires in cytomegalovirus infection. MiXCR, applied by TCRdb to the reads, yields one record per CDR3 protein. The data show around 450,000 distinct CDR3 sequences, roughly 30% seen once. Material: PBMCs. The receptors stem from a human donor in good health (CMV status not recorded). Some clones in this sample may be carry-over from other donors' samples.

CDR3: CASSPNTGPSYEQYF. The CDR3 nucleotides are TGTGCCAGCAGCCCCAACACTGGTCCCTCCTACGAGCAGTACTTC. This chain uses TRBV27 with TRBJ2-7; unclear D gene. Germline CDR1 and CDR2: MNHEY and SMNVEV (reference sequence). The ends were cut back, 6 bases at V and 0 bases at J, with 15 bases in the middle. The CDR3 consists of 15 residues.

Remarks on this clonotype: A much larger clone differs by one base, so this may be a read error. This chain connects TRBV7-9 to TRBJ2-1; no reliable D call. The CDR3 is made up of 12 amino acids. Germline CDR1 SEHNR, CDR2 FQNEAQ (reference sequence). With 5 bases removed from V and 14 bases from J, the gap between germline ends came to 16 bases. The CDR3 region has the DNA TGTGCCAGCAGCCCAGTAGTCGGCAGGAAGTTCTTC. It yields the protein CASSPVVGRKFF. The complete variable domain, with remaining parts taken from reference TRBV7-9 and TRBJ2-1, reads DTGVSQNPRHKITKRGQNVTFRCDPISEHNRLYWYRQTLGQGPEFLTYFQNEAQLEKSRLLSDRFSAERPKGSFSTLEIQRTEQGDSAMYLCASSPVVGRKFFGPGTRLTVL.

The rearrangement joins TRBV5-4 to TRBJ1-2; D remains ambiguous. V dropped 4 bases and J dropped 3 bases, with 16 bases sitting between them. The V gene's germline CDR1 is SGHNT and CDR2 YYREEE (reference sequence). There are 15 residues in the CDR3. Here the CDR3 DNA reads TGTGCCAGCAGCCCCCCCTCCGTGGGCGACTATGGCTACACCTTC. Protein product: CASSPPSVGDYGYTF.

This clonotype showed up many times. The V and J genes are TRBV6-1 and TRBJ2-2, with D possibly TRBD1 on 6 matching bases. Trimming took 8 bases from V and 2 from J, leaving 18 bases between them. The V gene's germline CDR1 is MNHNS and CDR2 SASEGT. This CDR3 contains 16 residues. CDR3 protein: CASLIGQNLNTGELFF. The CDR3 DNA follows: TGTGCCAGCTTAATTGGACAGAATCTTAACACCGGGGAGCTGTTTTTT.

Remarks on this clonotype: This may be a read error: a much more frequent sequence differs by one nucleotide. J is TRBJ1-6 and V is TRBV7-8; weak D call: TRBD1 (5 bases). The germline V and J ends were trimmed by 5 bases and 10 bases, with 12 bases remaining between them. This CDR3 region has 13 residues. Germline V gives CDR1 SGHVS, CDR2 FQNEAQ. CDR3 amino acids: CASSHGEGSPLHF. As DNA, the CDR3 is TGTGCCAGCAGCCACGGTGAGGGGTCACCCCTCCACTTT.

The chain employs TRBV11-2 and TRBJ2-3; D call uncertain. Germline assignment: CDR1 SGHAT and CDR2 FQNNGV. The ends were cut back, 4 bases at V and 2 bases at J, with 13 bases in the middle. The CDR3 has 15 residues. Here the CDR3 DNA reads TGTGCCAGCAGCTCGGCGGTACACCCCACAGATACGCAGTATTTT. Translating gives CASSSAVHPTDTQYF.

There are many counts of this clonotype. This chain uses TRBV11-3 with TRBJ1-1; TRBD1 is a possible D gene (6 bases). Germline values: CDR1 SGHNT, CDR2 YENEEA. The CDR3 has 13 amino acids. V was clipped by 3 bases and J by 5 bases, with 10 bases between them. CDR3 bases: TGTGCCAGCAGCTTCCTAAGGGGGACTGAAGCTTTCTTT. It is translated as CASSFLRGTEAFF.

This clonotype was found a few times. V usage is TRBV18 and J usage is TRBJ1-5; the D gene is possibly TRBD1 (6 bases). Trimming took 3 bases from V and 7 from J, leaving 10 bases between them. Germline CDR1 is KGHSH and CDR2 is LQKENI. This CDR3 has 13 amino acids. The CDR3 loop is CASSPTGPQPQHF. The CDR3 region has the DNA TGTGCCAGCTCACCGACAGGTCCCCAGCCCCAGCATTTT.

The chain recombines TRBV4-1 with TRBJ2-3; 12 nucleotides agree with TRBD2. V dropped 1 base and J dropped 1; count of bases not matched to a gene: 3. CDR1 is MGHRA, CDR2 YSYEKL, per germline. The CDR3 is 17 residues long. This CDR3 is CASSQAGLAGRTDTQYF. The CDR3 region has the DNA TGCGCCAGCAGCCAAGCAGGACTAGCGGGGCGCACAGATACGCAGTATTTT.

V is TRBV29-1 and J is TRBJ1-2; TRBD1 might be the D (6 bases). CDR1 SQVTM and CDR2 ANQGSEA come from the germline V gene. The CDR3 totals 15 residues. V was pared by 0 bases and J by 4 bases, with 15 bases between. CDR3 amino acids: CSVEDPGEAAYGYTF. The CDR3 DNA reads as TGCAGCGTTGAAGATCCAGGGGAGGCTGCCTATGGCTACACCTTC.

The chain employs TRBV10-2 and TRBJ2-7; 7 nucleotides agree with TRBD2. Per the germline V gene, CDR1 is WSHSY and CDR2 is SAAADI. The V segment lost 3 bases and the J segment 3 bases; nucleotides outside the gene matches: 5. CDR3 length: 14 amino acids. For the CDR3, the DNA is TGCGCCAGCAGTGAACGCGGGGGTGACTACGAGCAGTACTTC. Its protein product is CASSERGGDYEQYF.

This clonotype was detected only a few times. This chain connects TRBV29-1 to TRBJ2-5; D remains unclear. The V and J ends lost 3 bases and 3 bases respectively, with 8 bases between them. Germline CDR1 SQVTM, CDR2 ANQGSEA. The CDR3 consists of 12 residues. DNA of the CDR3: TGCAGCGTTGATTGGGGTGAAGAGACCCAGTACTTC. Translating gives CSVDWGEETQYF.

The table lists this clonotype with a count of one. This chain uses TRBV2 with TRBJ1-1; 7 bases are shared with TRBD1. The trim removed 7 bases at V and 4 bases at J, leaving 9 bases unmatched. Germline values: CDR1 SNHLY, CDR2 FYNNEI. This CDR3 has 14 residues. The CDR3 DNA follows: TGTGCCAGCAATGAGAGGGGGCTTGGCACTGAAGCTTTCTTT. It translates to CASNERGLGTEAFF.

The chain has TRBV10-3 and TRBJ1-2; TRBD1 aligns across 10 bases. CDR1 ENHRY and CDR2 SYGVKD come from the germline V gene. The ends lost 10 bases at V and 4 bases at J; junction bases unmatched: 6. This CDR3 spans 13 amino acids. In DNA, the CDR3 is TGTGCCACGGGACAGGGGCCTTCCTATGGCTACACCTTC. This gives the protein CATGQGPSYGYTF.

V is TRBV5-6 and J is TRBJ1-1; perhaps TRBD1 as D (6 bases). V shed 4 bases and J shed 2 bases, with 27 bases lying between them. There are 19 residues in the CDR3. Per the germline V gene, CDR1 is SGHDT and CDR2 is YYEEEE. As DNA, the CDR3 is TGTGCCAGCAGCGACTTCAGGGGATCAGGATCCCTCCTTAACACTGAAGCTTTCTTT. It encodes CASSDFRGSGSLLNTEAFF.

CDR3 sequence: CAWSVWGNTIYF. In DNA form, the CDR3 reads TGTGCCTGGAGTGTATGGGGAAACACCATATATTTT. The chain couples TRBV30 to TRBJ1-3; no firm D call. Germline V gene data show CDR1 as GTSNPN and CDR2 as SVGIG (reference sequence). This CDR3 comprises 12 residues. Trimming cost V 0 bases and J 4 bases, with 4 bases left between them.

The chain combines TRBV19 with TRBJ1-2; D gene uncertain. Germline CDR1 is LNHDA and CDR2 is SQIVND (reference sequence). V lost 3 bases and J 2 bases, leaving 7 bases between the germline ends. The CDR3 runs to 13 residues. The CDR3 DNA sequence: TGTGCCAGTAGTATGATGCTAAACTATGGCTACACCTTC. This encodes CASSMMLNYGYTF.

This clonotype came up a few times. This chain connects TRBV5-4 to TRBJ1-1; D ambiguous. Germline CDR1 is SGHNT and CDR2 is YYREEE (reference sequence). The CDR3 sequence is 14 residues long. V was clipped by 6 bases and J by 2 bases, with 14 bases between them. The CDR3: CASKPKAFNTEAFF. Here the CDR3 DNA reads TGTGCCAGCAAACCTAAGGCTTTCAACACTGAAGCTTTCTTT.

This chain uses TRBV4-3 with TRBJ1-1, with D perhaps TRBD1 (6 bases). This CDR3 has 14 amino acids. Germline CDR1 reads LGHNA; CDR2 reads YSLEER. The V and J ends lost 0 bases and 9 bases respectively, with 14 bases between them. The chain's CDR3 is CASSQDRNREKAFF. DNA of the CDR3: TGCGCCAGCAGCCAAGATCGGAACAGGGAGAAAGCTTTCTTT.

This chain uses TRBV7-2 with TRBJ1-2; D is undetermined. There are 14 residues in the CDR3. Germline assignment: CDR1 SGHTA and CDR2 FQGNSA. The germline V and J ends were trimmed by 6 bases and 7 bases, with 18 bases remaining between them. CDR3 sequence (DNA): TGTGCCAGCAGGTACCCGGAACAGATTCGTGGCTACACCTTC. As protein: CASRYPEQIRGYTF. The variable domain in full, completed from reference TRBV7-2 and TRBJ1-2, reads GAGVSQSPSNKVTEKGKDVELRCDPISGHTALYWYRQSLGQGLEFLIYFQGNSAPDKSGLPSDRFSAERTGGSVSTLTIQRTQQEDSAVYLCASRYPEQIRGYTFGSGTRLTVV.

As concerns this clonotype: A much larger clone lies one base from this, so it may be a read error. The chain combines TRBV7-2 with TRBJ1-4; 7 bases line up with TRBD1. From germline, CDR1 is SGHTA and CDR2 FQGNSA. The CDR3 runs to 15 residues. The DNA for the CDR3 is TGTGCCAGCAGCCCAGACAGGGAACCTAATGAAAAAATGTTTTTT. It codes for CASSPDREPNEKMFF.

The chain carries TRBV7-9 and TRBJ2-5; the match to TRBD2 covers 7 bases. Trimming cost V 5 bases and J 2 bases; bases outside gene matches: 5. The CDR3 is 14 residues long. Germline V gene data show CDR1 as SEHNR and CDR2 as FQNEAQ (reference sequence). This CDR3 reads CASSLMGGQETQYF. CDR3 DNA sequence: TGTGCCAGCAGCCTGATGGGGGGGCAAGAGACCCAGTACTTC.

This clonotype has at least ten counts. The chain uses TRBV7-2 and TRBJ1-2; TRBD1 might be the D (5 bases). V was trimmed by 11 bases and J by 1 base, leaving 14 bases between them. CDR3 length equals 13 residues. Germline CDR1 and CDR2: SGHTA and FQGNSA. The DNA for the CDR3 is TGTGCCGGGACCCGTGAGGGTAACTATGGCTACACCTTC. Encoded protein: CAGTREGNYGYTF.

A note on this clonotype: A read error may be the cause here, since a much bigger clone is one base away. CDR3 DNA sequence: TGTGCCAACAGGACTAGCGGGAGTACAGATACGCAGTATTTT. This encodes CANRTSGSTDTQYF. The chain joins TRBV7-2 to TRBJ2-3; 13 nucleotides match TRBD2. The CDR3 covers 14 residues. Germline V gives CDR1 SGHTA, CDR2 FQGNSA. Trimming cost V 10 bases and J 3 bases; bases outside gene matches: 4.

This rearrangement joins TRBV20-1 to TRBJ2-5; D is undetermined. With 5 bases removed from V and 9 bases from J, the gap between germline ends came to 19 bases. The CDR3 length is 13 residues. The V gene's germline CDR1 is DFQATT and CDR2 SNEGSKA (reference sequence). This CDR3 is CSAHPGSHRAQYF. CDR3 bases: TGCAGTGCTCATCCGGGTAGCCACCGTGCCCAGTACTTC.

The chain employs TRBV20-1 and TRBJ2-2; a possible D gene is TRBD1 (5 bases). The CDR3 consists of 14 residues. Trimming stripped 5 bases from V and 5 bases from J, with 15 bases between. Germline V lookup: CDR1 DFQATT, CDR2 SNEGSKA (reference sequence). CDR3: CSAPVWGRTGELFF. The CDR3 DNA is TGCAGTGCTCCCGTGTGGGGCCGGACCGGGGAGCTGTTTTTT.

The rearrangement joins TRBV3-1 to TRBJ1-4, with D hard to call. This CDR3 comprises 16 residues. Germline V gene data show CDR1 as LGHDT and CDR2 as YNNKEL (reference sequence). Trimming shortened V by 0 bases and J by 6 bases, and 14 bases separated the two germline ends. CDR3 DNA sequence: TGTGCCAGCAGCCAAGATGTTAGCAGTGCAGATGAAAAACTGTTTTTT. It specifies CASSQDVSSADEKLFF.

This clonotype was counted between two and nine times. The chain employs TRBV20-1 and TRBJ1-2, with 9 nucleotides matching TRBD1. The CDR3 totals 14 residues. Germline trimming cut 5 bases from V and 5 bases from J; bases unmatched to any gene: 9. The germline V gene has CDR1 DFQATT and CDR2 SNEGSKA (reference sequence). Here the CDR3 DNA reads TGCAGTGCTGCAAACAGGGGGCTGAAGTATGGCTACACCTTC. This translates into CSAANRGLKYGYTF.